Sequencing of this T cell receptor beta chain was carried out in a study of control samples from healthy donors and cancer patients. TCRdb's copy holds only in-frame clones and misses some; the assay was immunoSEQ multiplex PCR. Among around 78,000 clones listed, 90% to 95% were seen once. V was trimmed by 0 bases and J by 0 bases, leaving 8 bases between them. The CDR3 extends over 16 amino acids. In germline, CDR1 is KGHSH, CDR2 LQKENI. V is TRBV18 and J is TRBJ2-2; TRBD2 is a possible D gene (6 bases). This clonotype was sampled from a young woman in good health. Material: blood. CDR3 DNA sequence: TGTGCCAGCTCACCACCAGGCGGGGCGAACACCGGGGAGCTGTTTTTT. Its protein product is CASSPPGGANTGELFF.